The entry below describes one T cell receptor (beta chain). The antigen is undetermined. The source of the sample is a study of CD8 T cells in ankylosing spondylitis. Whole-study results and caveats: Certain motif variants had earlier been reported in reactive arthritis synovial fluid and blood. Made up of 7 to 9 highly homologous variants, a TCR beta motif appeared characteristic of ankylosing spondylitis blood.

Germline CDR1 SGHKS, CDR2 YYEKEE (reference sequence). V lost 0 bases and J lost 8; bases outside the gene matches: 9. The CDR3 loop spans 16 amino acids. TCRdb fed the 5' RACE reads into MiXCR, producing one record per CDR3 protein. The table has roughly 150,000 distinct CDR3 sequences, 30% to 40% seen once; the top ten hold 5.5% to 7.5%. This TCR came from a male donor with ankylosing spondylitis. Material for sequencing was synovial fluid, either unsorted or a sorted T cell fraction (not recorded which). The chain has TRBV5-5 and TRBJ2-1, with 9 bases that match TRBD2. The CDR3 bases are TGTGCCAGCAGCTTGGTGGAGGTTCTAGCGGGGCATGAGCAGTTCTTC. Protein product: CASSLVEVLAGHEQFF.